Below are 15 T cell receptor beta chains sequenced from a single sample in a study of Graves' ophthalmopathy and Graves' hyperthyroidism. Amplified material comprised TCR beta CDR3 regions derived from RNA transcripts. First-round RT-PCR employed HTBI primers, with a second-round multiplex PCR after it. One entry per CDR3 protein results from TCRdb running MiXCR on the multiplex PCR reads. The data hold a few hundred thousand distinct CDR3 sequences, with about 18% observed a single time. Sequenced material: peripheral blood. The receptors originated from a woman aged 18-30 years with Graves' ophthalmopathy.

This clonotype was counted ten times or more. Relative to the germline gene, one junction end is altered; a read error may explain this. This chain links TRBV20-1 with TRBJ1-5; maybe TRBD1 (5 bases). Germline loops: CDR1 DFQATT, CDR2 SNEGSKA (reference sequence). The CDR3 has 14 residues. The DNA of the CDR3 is TGCAGTGCTAGACGGGCAGGGCCTTATCAGCACCAGCATTTT. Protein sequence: CSARRAGPYQHQHF.

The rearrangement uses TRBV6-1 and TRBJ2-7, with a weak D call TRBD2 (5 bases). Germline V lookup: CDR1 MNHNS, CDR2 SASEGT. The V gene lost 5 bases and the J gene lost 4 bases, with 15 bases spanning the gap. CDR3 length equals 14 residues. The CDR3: CASSLAFGDYEQYF. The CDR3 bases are TGTGCCAGCAGTTTAGCGTTCGGAGATTACGAGCAGTACTTC.

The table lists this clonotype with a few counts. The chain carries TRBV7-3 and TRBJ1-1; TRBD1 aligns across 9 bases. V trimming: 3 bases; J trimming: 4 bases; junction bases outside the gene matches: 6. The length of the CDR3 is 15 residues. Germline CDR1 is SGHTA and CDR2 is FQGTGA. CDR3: CASSFTGGAGTEAFF. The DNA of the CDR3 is TGTGCCAGCAGCTTCACAGGGGGCGCGGGCACTGAAGCTTTCTTT.

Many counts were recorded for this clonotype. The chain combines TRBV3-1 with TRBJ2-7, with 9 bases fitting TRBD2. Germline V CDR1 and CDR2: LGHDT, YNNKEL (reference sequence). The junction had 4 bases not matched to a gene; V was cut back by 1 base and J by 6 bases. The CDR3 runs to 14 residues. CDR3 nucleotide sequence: TGTGCCAGCAGCCAAGCGGGCGGGAGGGGCGAGCAGTACTTC. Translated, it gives CASSQAGGRGEQYF.

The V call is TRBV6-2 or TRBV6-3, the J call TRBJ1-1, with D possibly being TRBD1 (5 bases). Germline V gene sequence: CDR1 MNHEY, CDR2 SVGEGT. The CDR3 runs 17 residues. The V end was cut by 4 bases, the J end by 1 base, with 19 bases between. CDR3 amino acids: CASSSIETERWNTEAFF. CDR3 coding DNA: TGTGCCAGCAGTTCTATAGAGACAGAACGGTGGAACACTGAAGCTTTCTTT.

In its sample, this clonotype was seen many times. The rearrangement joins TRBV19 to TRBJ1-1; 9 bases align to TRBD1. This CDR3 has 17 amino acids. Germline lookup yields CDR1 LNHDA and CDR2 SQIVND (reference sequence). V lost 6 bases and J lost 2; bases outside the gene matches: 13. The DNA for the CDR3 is TGTGCCAGTAGCTCGGACAGGGGCCTACTAATTAACACTGAAGCTTTCTTT. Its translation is CASSSDRGLLINTEAFF.

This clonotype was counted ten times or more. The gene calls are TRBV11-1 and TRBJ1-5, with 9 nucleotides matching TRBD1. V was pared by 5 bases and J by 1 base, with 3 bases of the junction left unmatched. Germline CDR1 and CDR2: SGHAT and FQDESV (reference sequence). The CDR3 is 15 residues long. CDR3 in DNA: TGTGCCAGCAGCCGAGGACAGGGGAGCAATCAGCCCCAGCATTTT. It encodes CASSRGQGSNQPQHF.

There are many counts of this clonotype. Here the CDR3 DNA reads TGTGCCACCAGTGAGGGGCCCTGGAGTTTCAATCAGCCCCAGCATTTT. It encodes CATSEGPWSFNQPQHF. J is TRBJ1-5 and V is TRBV24-1; a possible D gene is TRBD1 (5 bases). Germline V gene data show CDR1 as KGHDR and CDR2 as SFDVKD. Trimming took off 4 bases at V and 3 bases at J, with 15 bases between the two ends. CDR3 size: 16 residues.

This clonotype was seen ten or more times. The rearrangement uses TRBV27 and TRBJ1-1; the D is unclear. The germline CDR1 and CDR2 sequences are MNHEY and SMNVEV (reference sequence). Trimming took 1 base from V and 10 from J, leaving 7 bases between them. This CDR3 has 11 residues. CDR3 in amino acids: CASSLLGGAFF. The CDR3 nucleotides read TGTGCCAGCAGTTTATTAGGTGGAGCTTTCTTT.

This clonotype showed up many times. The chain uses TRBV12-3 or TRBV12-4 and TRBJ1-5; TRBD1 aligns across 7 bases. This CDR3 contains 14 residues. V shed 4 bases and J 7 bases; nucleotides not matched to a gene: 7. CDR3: CASSSTGLTQPQHF. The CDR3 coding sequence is TGTGCCAGCAGTTCGACAGGGCTCACCCAGCCCCAGCATTTT.

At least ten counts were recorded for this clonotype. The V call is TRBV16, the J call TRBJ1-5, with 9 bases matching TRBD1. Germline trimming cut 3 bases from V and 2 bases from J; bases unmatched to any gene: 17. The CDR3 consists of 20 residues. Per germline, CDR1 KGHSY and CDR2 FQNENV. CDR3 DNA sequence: TGTGCCAGCAGCCATGGGACAGGGTGGACCCTATTACAGGGCAATCAGCCCCAGCATTTT. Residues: CASSHGTGWTLLQGNQPQHF.

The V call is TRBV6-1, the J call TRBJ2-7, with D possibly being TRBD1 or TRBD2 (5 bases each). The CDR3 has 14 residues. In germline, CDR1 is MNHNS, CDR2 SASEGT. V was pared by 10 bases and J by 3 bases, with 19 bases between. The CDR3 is CATRDRGLYYEQYF. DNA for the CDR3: TGTGCCACCAGAGACAGAGGGCTTTACTACGAGCAGTACTTC.

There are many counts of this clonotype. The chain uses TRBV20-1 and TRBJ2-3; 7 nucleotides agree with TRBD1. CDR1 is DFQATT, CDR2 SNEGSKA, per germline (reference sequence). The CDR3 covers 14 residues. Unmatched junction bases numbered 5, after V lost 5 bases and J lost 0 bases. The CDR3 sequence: CSARDSASTDTQYF. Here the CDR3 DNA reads TGCAGTGCTCGGGACAGTGCTAGCACAGATACGCAGTATTTT.

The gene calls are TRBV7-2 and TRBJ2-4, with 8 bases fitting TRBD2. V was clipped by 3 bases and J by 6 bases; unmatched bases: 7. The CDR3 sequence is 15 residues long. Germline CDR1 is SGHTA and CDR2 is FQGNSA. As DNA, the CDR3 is TGTGCCAGCAGCTTCCAGCGGGGGTCGGTAAACATTCAGTACTTC. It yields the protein CASSFQRGSVNIQYF. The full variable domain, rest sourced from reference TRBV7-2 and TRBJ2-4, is GAGVSQSPSNKVTEKGKDVELRCDPISGHTALYWYRQSLGQGLEFLIYFQGNSAPDKSGLPSDRFSAERTGGSVSTLTIQRTQQEDSAVYLCASSFQRGSVNIQYFGAGTRLSVL.

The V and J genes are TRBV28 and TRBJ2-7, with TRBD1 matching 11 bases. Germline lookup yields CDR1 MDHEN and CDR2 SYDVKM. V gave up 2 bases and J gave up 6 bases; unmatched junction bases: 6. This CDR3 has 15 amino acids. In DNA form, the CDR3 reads TGTGCCAGCAGTTTACCCCCGGGACAGGGGGGCGAGCAGTACTTC. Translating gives CASSLPPGQGGEQYF.